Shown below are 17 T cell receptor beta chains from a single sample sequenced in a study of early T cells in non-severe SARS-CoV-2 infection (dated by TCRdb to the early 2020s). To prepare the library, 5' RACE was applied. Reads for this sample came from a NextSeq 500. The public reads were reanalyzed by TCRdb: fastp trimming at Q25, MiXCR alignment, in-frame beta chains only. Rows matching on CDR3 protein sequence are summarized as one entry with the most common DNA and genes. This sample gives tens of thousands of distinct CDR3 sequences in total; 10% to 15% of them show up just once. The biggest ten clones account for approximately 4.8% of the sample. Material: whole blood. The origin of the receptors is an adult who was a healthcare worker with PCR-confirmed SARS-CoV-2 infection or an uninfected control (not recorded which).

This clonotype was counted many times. In DNA, the CDR3 is TGTGCCAGCAGCTTCTCCGTGAACACTGAAGCTTTCTTT. Amino acid sequence: CASSFSVNTEAFF. V usage is TRBV7-2 and J usage is TRBJ1-1, with unresolved D. This CDR3 is built from 13 residues. Germline CDR1 is SGHTA and CDR2 is FQGNSA. Trimming removed 3 bases at V and 0 bases at J, with 5 bases between.

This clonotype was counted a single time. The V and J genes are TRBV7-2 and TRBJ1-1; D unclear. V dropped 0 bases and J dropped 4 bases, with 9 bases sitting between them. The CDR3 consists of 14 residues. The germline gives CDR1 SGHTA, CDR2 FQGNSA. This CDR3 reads CASSLASVSTEAFF. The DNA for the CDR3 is TGTGCCAGCAGCTTAGCGTCGGTGAGCACTGAAGCTTTCTTT.

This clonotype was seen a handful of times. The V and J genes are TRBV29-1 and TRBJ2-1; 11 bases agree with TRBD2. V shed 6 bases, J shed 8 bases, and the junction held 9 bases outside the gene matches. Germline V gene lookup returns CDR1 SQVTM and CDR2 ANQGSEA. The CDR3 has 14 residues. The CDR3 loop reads CSVILAGGFYEQFF. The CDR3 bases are TGCAGCGTAATCCTAGCGGGGGGTTTTTATGAGCAGTTCTTC.

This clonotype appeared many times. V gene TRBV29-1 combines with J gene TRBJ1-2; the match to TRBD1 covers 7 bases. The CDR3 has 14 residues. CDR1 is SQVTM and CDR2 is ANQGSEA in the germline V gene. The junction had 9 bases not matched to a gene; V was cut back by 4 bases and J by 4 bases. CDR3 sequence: CSVGRDRESYGYTF. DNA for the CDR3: TGCAGCGTTGGGCGAGACAGGGAATCCTATGGCTACACCTTC.

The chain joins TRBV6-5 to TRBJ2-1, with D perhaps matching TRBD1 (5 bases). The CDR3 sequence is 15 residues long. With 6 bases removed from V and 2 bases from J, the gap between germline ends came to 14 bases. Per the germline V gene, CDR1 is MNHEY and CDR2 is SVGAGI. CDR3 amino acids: CASRRQLLTYNEQFF. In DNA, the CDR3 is TGTGCCAGCAGACGACAGCTTCTAACCTACAATGAGCAGTTCTTC.

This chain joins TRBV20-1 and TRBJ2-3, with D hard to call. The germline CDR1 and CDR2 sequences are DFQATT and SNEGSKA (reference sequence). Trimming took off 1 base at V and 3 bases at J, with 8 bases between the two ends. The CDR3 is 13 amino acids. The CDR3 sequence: CSARASPTDTQYF. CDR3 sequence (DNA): TGCAGTGCTAGAGCCTCCCCTACAGATACGCAGTATTTT.

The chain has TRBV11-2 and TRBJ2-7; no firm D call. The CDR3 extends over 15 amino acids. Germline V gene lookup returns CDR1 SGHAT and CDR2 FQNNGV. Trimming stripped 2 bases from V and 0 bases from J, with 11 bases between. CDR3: CASSLYPQSSYEQYF. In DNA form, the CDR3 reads TGTGCCAGCAGCTTATATCCGCAATCCTCCTACGAGCAGTACTTC.

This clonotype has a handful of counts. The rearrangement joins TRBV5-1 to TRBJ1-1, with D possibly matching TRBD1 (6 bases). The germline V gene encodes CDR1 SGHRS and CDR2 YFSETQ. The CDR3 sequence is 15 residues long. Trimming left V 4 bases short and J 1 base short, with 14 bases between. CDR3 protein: CASSPQGGGNTEAFF. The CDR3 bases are TGCGCCAGCAGCCCCCAAGGGGGTGGGAACACTGAAGCTTTCTTT.

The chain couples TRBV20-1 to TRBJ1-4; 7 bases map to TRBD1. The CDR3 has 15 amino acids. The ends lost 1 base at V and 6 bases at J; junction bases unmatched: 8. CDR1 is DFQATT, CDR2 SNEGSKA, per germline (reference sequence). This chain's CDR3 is CSARGNPGTDEKLFF. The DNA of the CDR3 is TGCAGTGCTAGAGGCAATCCGGGGACAGATGAAAAACTGTTTTTT.

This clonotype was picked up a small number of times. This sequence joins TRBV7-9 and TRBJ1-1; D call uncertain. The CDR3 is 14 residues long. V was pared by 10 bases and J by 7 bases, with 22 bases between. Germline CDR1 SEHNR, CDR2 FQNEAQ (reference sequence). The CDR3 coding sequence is TGTGCCACCACTCCGAGAGCCGCCCACGGTGAAGCTTTCTTT. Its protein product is CATTPRAAHGEAFF.

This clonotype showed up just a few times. CDR3 region: CASSSGGHEQFF. The CDR3 DNA reads TGTGCCAGCAGCTCAGGGGGCCATGAGCAGTTCTTC. The chain links TRBV28 to TRBJ2-1; 8 bases line up with TRBD1. The CDR3 is 12 amino acids. The trim removed 6 bases at V and 8 bases at J, leaving 3 bases unmatched. Germline values: CDR1 MDHEN, CDR2 SYDVKM. Based on the CDR3 plus reference TRBV28 and TRBJ2-1, the full variable domain is DVKVTQSSRYLVKRTGEKVFLECVQDMDHENMFWYRQDPGLGLRLIYFSYDVKMKEKGDIPEGYSVSREKKERFSLILESASTNQTSMYLCASSSGGHEQFFGPGTRLTVL.

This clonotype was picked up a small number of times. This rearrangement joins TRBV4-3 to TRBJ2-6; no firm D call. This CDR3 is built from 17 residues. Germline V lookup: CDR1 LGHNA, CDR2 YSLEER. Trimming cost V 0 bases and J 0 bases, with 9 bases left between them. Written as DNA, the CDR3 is TGCGCCAGCAGCCAAGATGGGTCGATCTCTGGGGCCAACGTCCTGACTTTC. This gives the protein CASSQDGSISGANVLTF.

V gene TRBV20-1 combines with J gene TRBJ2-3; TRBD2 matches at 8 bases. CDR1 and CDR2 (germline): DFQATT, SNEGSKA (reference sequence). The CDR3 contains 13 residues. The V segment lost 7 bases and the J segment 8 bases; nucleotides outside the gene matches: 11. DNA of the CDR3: TGCAGTGGCGGGGCTAGCGGGTTGGCTACGCAGTATTTT. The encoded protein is CSGGASGLATQYF.

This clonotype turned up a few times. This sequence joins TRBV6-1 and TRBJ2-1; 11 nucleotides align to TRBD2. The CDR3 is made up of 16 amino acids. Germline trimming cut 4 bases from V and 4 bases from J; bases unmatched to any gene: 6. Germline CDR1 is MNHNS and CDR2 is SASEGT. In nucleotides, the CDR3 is TGTGCCAGCAGTGCCCGGGGACTAGCGGTTTACAATGAGCAGTTCTTC. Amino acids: CASSARGLAVYNEQFF.

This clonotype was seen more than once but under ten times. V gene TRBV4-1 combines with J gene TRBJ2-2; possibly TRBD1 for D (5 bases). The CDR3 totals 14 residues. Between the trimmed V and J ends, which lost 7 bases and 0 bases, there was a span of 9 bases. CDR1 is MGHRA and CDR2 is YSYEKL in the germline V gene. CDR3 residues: CASKWGPNTGELFF. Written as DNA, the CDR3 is TGCGCCAGCAAGTGGGGCCCGAACACCGGGGAGCTGTTTTTT.

CDR3 coding DNA: TGTGCCATCAGTGGGGACACCTCCACCGGGGAGCTGTTTTTT. Its translation: CAISGDTSTGELFF. The chain has TRBV10-3 and TRBJ2-2; possibly TRBD1 for D (6 bases). V lost 4 bases to trimming and J lost 4 bases, with 10 bases between them. This CDR3 is 14 amino acids long. The germline CDR1 and CDR2 sequences are ENHRY and SYGVKD.

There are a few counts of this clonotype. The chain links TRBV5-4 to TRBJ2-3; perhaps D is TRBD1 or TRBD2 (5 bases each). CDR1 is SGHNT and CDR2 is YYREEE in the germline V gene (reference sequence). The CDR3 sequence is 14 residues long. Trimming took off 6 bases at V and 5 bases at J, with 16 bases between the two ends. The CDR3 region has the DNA TGTGCCAGCACCACCTGGGGACCGGAAGATACGCAGTATTTT. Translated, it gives CASTTWGPEDTQYF.